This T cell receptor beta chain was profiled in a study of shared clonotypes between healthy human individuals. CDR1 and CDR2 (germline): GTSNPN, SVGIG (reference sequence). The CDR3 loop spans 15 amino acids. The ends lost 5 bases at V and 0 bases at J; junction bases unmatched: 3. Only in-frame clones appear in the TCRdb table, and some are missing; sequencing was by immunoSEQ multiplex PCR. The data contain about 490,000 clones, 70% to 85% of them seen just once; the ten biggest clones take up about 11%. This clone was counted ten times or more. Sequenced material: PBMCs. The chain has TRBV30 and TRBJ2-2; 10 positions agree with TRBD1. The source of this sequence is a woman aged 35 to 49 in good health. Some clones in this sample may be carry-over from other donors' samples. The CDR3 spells CAWGTGAANTGELFF. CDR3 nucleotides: TGTGCCTGGGGGACAGGGGCCGCGAACACCGGGGAGCTGTTTTTT.